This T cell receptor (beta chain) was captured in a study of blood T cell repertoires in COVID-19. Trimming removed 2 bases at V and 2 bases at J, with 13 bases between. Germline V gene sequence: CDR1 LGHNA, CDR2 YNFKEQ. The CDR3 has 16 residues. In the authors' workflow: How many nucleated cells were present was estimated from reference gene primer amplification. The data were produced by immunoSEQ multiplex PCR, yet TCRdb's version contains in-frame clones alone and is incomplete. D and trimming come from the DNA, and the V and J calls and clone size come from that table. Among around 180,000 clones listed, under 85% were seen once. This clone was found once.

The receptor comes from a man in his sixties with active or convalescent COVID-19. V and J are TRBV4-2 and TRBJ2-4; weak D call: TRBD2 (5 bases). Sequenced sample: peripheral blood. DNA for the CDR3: TGTGCCAGCAGCCAATTAGAGGGTGGGACCAAAAACATTCAGTACTTC. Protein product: CASSQLEGGTKNIQYF.